Listed below are T cell receptor beta chains from one sample, sequenced in a study of blood T cell repertoires in COVID-19. Some clones are missing from TCRdb's copy, which holds only in-frame ones; the method was immunoSEQ multiplex PCR. Altogether 130,000 to 150,000 clones are present, roughly 84% being singletons, with the ten largest covering approximately 5.7%. The specimen sequenced was PBMCs or T cells enriched from blood (not recorded which). Receptor source: a woman aged 45 to 65 who had been exposed to COVID-19. Both conserved end residues are part of each CDR3. D genes are given only for firm matches. For some rows the clone size is stated as once, few or many, or as a class when expanded; others skip it.

DNA,CDR3,V,size,D,J
TGTGCCAGCAGTGAAGCCTTTAGCGGGGGGGTGTTCGCGAACACCGGGGAGCTGTTTTTT,CASSEAFSGGVFANTGELFF,TRBV6-1,once,TRBD2,TRBJ2-2
TGTGCCAGCAGCTTGATGGGGGGTGACTACACCTTC,CASSLMGGDYTF,TRBV5-4,-,-,TRBJ1-2
TGTGCCAGTAGTGAGGGGGTTGGCCAGCCCCAGCATTTT,CASSEGVGQPQHF,TRBV19,-,-,TRBJ1-5
TGTGCCAGCAGCCCACTAGCGGGAGGGCCGGAGACCCAGTACTTC,CASSPLAGGPETQYF,TRBV9,-,TRBD2,TRBJ2-5
TGTGCCAGCAGTTTTCGGGCGGGGGTCCCAGATACGCAGTATTTT,CASSFRAGVPDTQYF,TRBV28,-,TRBD2,TRBJ2-3
TGTGCCAGCAGCTTAGTCGGGGGGAGGGCCTTCAATCCCAACTACGAGCAGTACTTC,CASSLVGGRAFNPNYEQYF,TRBV7-9,-,TRBD2,TRBJ2-7
TGTGCCAGCACCCTGGACGGGGGGACCAATGAGCAGTTCTTC,CASTLDGGTNEQFF,TRBV7-2,-,TRBD2,TRBJ2-1
TGTGCCAGCAGGCCGCCGGGGACTAGCGGCACCTACGAGCAGTACTTC,CASRPPGTSGTYEQYF,TRBV27,-,TRBD2,TRBJ2-7
TGTGCCAGTAGTGTACAGGGGGGGATGACTGAAGCTTTCTTT,CASSVQGGMTEAFF,TRBV19,-,TRBD1,TRBJ1-1
TGCAGTGCTAGTTACCTAACGGGTTACAATGAGCAGTTCTTC,CSASYLTGYNEQFF,TRBV20-1,once,-,TRBJ2-1
TGTGCCAGCAGCCAGAGGCCGGGGGTAGAGGACGAGCAGTACTTC,CASSQRPGVEDEQYF,TRBV3-1/TRBV3-2,few,-,TRBJ2-7
TGTGCCAGCAGTTACAGGGGCGGAAACACCATATATTTT,CASSYRGGNTIYF,TRBV6-5,-,-,TRBJ1-3
TGTGCCAGCAGCGCGGGGACAGGGGGCGCCTACGAGCAGTACTTC,CASSAGTGGAYEQYF,TRBV7-9,-,TRBD1,TRBJ2-7
TGTGCCAGCAGTACAATCTACGAGCAGTACTTC,CASSTIYEQYF,TRBV6-5,-,-,TRBJ2-7
TGTGCCAGTAGTAGAACTTCCTCGACAGGACACTCTGGAAACACCATATATTTT,CASSRTSSTGHSGNTIYF,TRBV19,-,-,TRBJ1-3
TGTGCCAGCACCCCCACTCTGGGGGGCACCGGGGAGCTGTTTTTT,CASTPTLGGTGELFF,TRBV9,-,-,TRBJ2-2